These 10 T cell receptor beta chains came from one sample sequenced in a study of tissue T cells after allogeneic stem cell transplantation. Sequencing used immunoSEQ multiplex PCR; TCRdb keeps in-frame clones, though not all of them. The sample comprises 5,000 to 7,500 clones, under 60% of which are singletons, and 35% to 40% rests with the top ten. The time point was: mouse harvest day 14 after allogeneic transplant. Each mouse received 10^7 T-cell-depleted marrow cells plus 10^6 splenic CD5+ T cells by tail vein. The sequenced material came from gut tissue. Every receptor here comes from a female BALB/c mouse given C57BL/6 T cells with graft-versus-host disease after an allogeneic hematopoietic cell transplant.

On this clone: Gene labels here are mouse ones. The CDR3 bases that were read are TGTGCCAGCAGTCCGGGACAGGTGGGCGAAAGATTATTT. Amino acids: CASSPGQVGERLF. The CDR3 reads in full as CASSPGQVGERLFF. This chain uses TRBV26 with TRBJ1-4; 8 nucleotides match TRBD1. The CDR3 goes on 1 residue after the read ends, and that part is filled in from the germline J gene. The CDR3 is 14 amino acids. Germline CDR1 reads KGHPV; CDR2 reads FQNQEV (reference sequence). The J segment lost 7 bases and the V segment lost 4 bases, leaving 5 bases of the junction unmatched. The full variable domain, with the rest looked up from reference TRBV26 and TRBJ1-4, is NSKVIQTPRYLVKGQGQKAKMRCIPEKGHPVVFWYQQNKNNEFKFLINFQNQEVLQQIDMTEKRFSAECPSNSPCSLEIQSSEAGDSALYLCASSPGQVGERLFFGHGTKLSVL.

Of note for this clone: Gene names refer to mouse genes. The read finishes 1 residue shy of the CDR3 end, and the germline J gene is used to complete it. The chain carries TRBV1 and TRBJ1-2; 7 bases line up with TRBD1. The CDR3 extends over 14 amino acids. V shed 4 bases and J 1 base; nucleotides not matched to a gene: 3. Germline lookup yields CDR1 NSQYPW and CDR2 LRSPGD (reference sequence). The CDR3 region is CTCSGRDRNSDYTF. The CDR3 DNA, read in part, is TGCACCTGCAGTGGCCGGGACAGAAACTCCGACTACACC.

For this clone: The genes are named according to mouse. Read data end 1 residue before the CDR3 end; the end is taken from the germline J gene. The V and J genes are TRBV26 and TRBJ1-3; D unclear. With 2 bases removed from V and 0 bases from J, the gap between germline ends came to 5 bases. This CDR3 is built from 14 residues. Germline loops: CDR1 KGHPV, CDR2 FQNQEV (reference sequence). Partial CDR3 DNA: TGTGCCAGCAGTCTGGGAAGTTCTGGAAATACGCTCTAT. Translated: CASSLGSSGNTLY. The CDR3, in full, reads CASSLGSSGNTLYF.

By share, this clone ranks as medium-sized. Genes and germline are mouse. The CDR3 end falls 1 residue outside the read, so it is completed with the germline J gene. This rearrangement joins TRBV3 to TRBJ2-7; D is undetermined. V was shortened by 3 bases and J by 0 bases, with 6 bases between the two germline ends. From germline, CDR1 is SNHLY and CDR2 FYNGKV (reference sequence). The CDR3 extends over 13 amino acids. The sequenced CDR3 bases are TGTGCCAGCAGCTTCCTGGTCTCCTATGAACAGTAC. Translated, it gives CASSFLVSYEQY. The whole CDR3 sequence is CASSFLVSYEQYF. Complete variable domain (other parts from reference TRBV3 and TRBJ2-7): GPKVLQIPSHQIIDMGQMVTLNCDPVSNHLYFYWYKQILGQQMEFLVNFYNGKVMEKSKLFKDQFSVERPDGSYFTLKIQPTALEDSAVYFCASSFLVSYEQYFGPGTRLTVL.

This clone was observed a single time. The gene symbols are mouse symbols. The read halts 1 residue ahead of the CDR3 end, with the missing end drawn from the germline J gene. The V gene is TRBV26, the J gene TRBJ2-4; D may be TRBD1 (6 bases). The V end was cut by 2 bases, the J end by 0 bases, with 6 bases between. Germline CDR1 and CDR2: KGHPV and FQNQEV (reference sequence). The CDR3 sequence is 14 residues long. The sequenced part of the CDR3 DNA is TGTGCCAGCAGTCTGGGACAGAGTCAAAACACCTTGTAC. Its translation: CASSLGQSQNTLY. The whole CDR3 region reads CASSLGQSQNTLYF.

Judged by abundance, this clone is medium-sized. The genes are named according to mouse. The missing CDR3 end, 1 residue past where the read stops, is filled in from the germline J gene. The chain recombines TRBV3 with TRBJ2-7; TRBD1 agrees at 10 bases. Trimming removed 2 bases from V and 3 bases from J; junction bases left unmatched: 1. The CDR3 totals 14 residues. The germline CDR1 and CDR2 sequences are SNHLY and FYNGKV (reference sequence). The CDR3 here is CASSLWDRGYEQYF. Partial CDR3 DNA: TGTGCCAGCAGCTTATGGGACAGGGGCTATGAACAGTAC.

This clone is a singleton in its sample. Germline and genes here are mouse. The read terminates 1 residue before the CDR3 end, so the remaining end is supplied by the germline J gene. Other nucleotide sequences from this sample produce the same CDR3. The chain uses TRBV26 and TRBJ2-5; 9 bases fit TRBD2. This CDR3 is built from 14 residues. Germline CDR1 and CDR2: KGHPV and FQNQEV (reference sequence). The V segment lost 2 bases and the J segment 3 bases; nucleotides outside the gene matches: 0. The covered CDR3 bases are TGTGCCAGCAGTCTGCTGGGGGGGCAAGACACCCAGTAC. Translating gives CASSLLGGQDTQY. The full CDR3 protein reads CASSLLGGQDTQYF.

This clone was seen a handful of times. The genes are named according to mouse. The read stops 1 residue short of the end of the CDR3; the missing end is completed from the germline J gene. The chain links TRBV26 to TRBJ1-4, with D possibly TRBD1 on 6 matching bases. Trimming removed 2 bases at V and 3 bases at J, with 7 bases between. This CDR3 is 14 amino acids long. Germline V CDR1 and CDR2: KGHPV, FQNQEV (reference sequence). The DNA read from the CDR3 is TGTGCCAGCAGTCTGACAGGGCCCAACGAAAGATTATTT. This gives the protein CASSLTGPNERLF. In full, the CDR3 is CASSLTGPNERLFF.

This clone is a singleton in its sample. The listed genes are named as in mouse. The read stops 1 residue short of the end of the CDR3; the missing end is completed from the germline J gene. The J gene is TRBJ2-3, the V gene TRBV16, with 12 bases aligning to TRBD2. CDR1 SGHSA and CDR2 FRNQAP come from the germline V gene. V was pared by 0 bases and J by 3 bases, with 1 base of the junction left unmatched. The CDR3 loop spans 16 amino acids. CDR3 DNA (partial): TGTGCAAGCAGCTTAGACGGGACTGGGGGGGCAGAAACGCTGTAT. Translated: CASSLDGTGGAETLY. The full CDR3 sequence reads CASSLDGTGGAETLYF.

This clone turned up a few times. Mouse names are used for the genes. The read is 1 residue too short to cover the CDR3 end, so that end is filled in from the germline J gene. The V gene is TRBV26, the J gene TRBJ2-7, with 10 bases lining up with TRBD2. CDR3 length: 15 amino acids. Germline V gene sequence: CDR1 KGHPV, CDR2 FQNQEV (reference sequence). V shed 4 bases and J 1 base; nucleotides not matched to a gene: 4. The chain's CDR3 is CASSPRLGGSYEQYF. CDR3 bases read: TGTGCCAGCAGTCCTCGACTGGGGGGTTCCTATGAACAGTAC.